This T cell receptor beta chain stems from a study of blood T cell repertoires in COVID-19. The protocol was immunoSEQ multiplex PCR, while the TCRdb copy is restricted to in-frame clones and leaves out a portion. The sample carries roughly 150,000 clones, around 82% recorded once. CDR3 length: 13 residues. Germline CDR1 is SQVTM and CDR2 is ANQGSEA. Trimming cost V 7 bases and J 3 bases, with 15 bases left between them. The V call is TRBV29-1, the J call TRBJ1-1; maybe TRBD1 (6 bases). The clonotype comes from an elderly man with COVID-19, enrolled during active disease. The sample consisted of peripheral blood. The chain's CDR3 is CSAQDRLDTEAFF. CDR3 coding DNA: TGCAGCGCCCAAGACAGGCTGGACACTGAAGCTTTCTTT.